A selection of T cell receptor beta chains follows, all from one sample in a study of T cells in Graves' hyperthyroidism and ophthalmopathy. TCRdb reanalysed the multiplex PCR reads using MiXCR and keeps one entry per CDR3 protein. The repertoire holds around 280,000 distinct CDR3 sequences, with roughly 15% as singletons. The sample was blood. The receptors come from a middle-aged woman with Graves' hyperthyroidism. The CDR3 runs from the conserved cysteine through the conserved F or W. A D gene is named only where the DNA matches it firmly. Clone sizes are given selectively: once, few, many, or a class where the clone is expanded.

CASRPGQGWETEAFF | TGTGCCAGTAGGCCGGGACAGGGGTGGGAGACTGAAGCTTTCTTT | TRBV19 | TRBD1 | - | TRBJ1-1
CASSLFQGKKAGELFF | TGTGCCAGCAGCCTTTTCCAGGGGAAAAAGGCCGGGGAGCTGTTTTTT | TRBV13 | - | few | TRBJ2-2
CASSSGPPQETQYF | TGTGCCAGCAGCTCCGGACCACCACAAGAGACCCAGTACTTC | TRBV28 | - | many | TRBJ2-5
CASSLHPGRGPDNYGYTF | TGTGCCAGCAGCCTTCACCCAGGCAGGGGGCCTGATAACTATGGCTACACCTTC | TRBV14 | TRBD1 | - | TRBJ1-2
CASSEIRDTDTQYF | TGTGCCAGCAGTGAAATTCGGGACACAGATACGCAGTATTTT | TRBV6-1 | - | few | TRBJ2-3
CSASNVDRAYEQYF | TGCAGTGCTAGTAACGTGGACCGGGCCTACGAGCAGTACTTC | TRBV20-1 | - | many | TRBJ2-7
CASSQGTAPETQYF | TGCGCCAGCAGCCAGGGGACGGCGCCAGAGACCCAGTACTTC | TRBV4-1 | - | few | TRBJ2-5
CASSLGVAEFNEQFF | TGTGCCAGCAGCTTGGGAGTGGCCGAATTCAATGAGCAGTTCTTC | TRBV5-8 | - | - | TRBJ2-1
CASSRTGTYEQYF | TGTGCCAGCAGCCGGACAGGGACCTACGAGCAGTACTTC | TRBV7-8 | TRBD1 | many | TRBJ2-7
CASSLSGGYSGNTIYF | TGTGCCAGCAGTTTATCGGGGGGCTACTCTGGAAACACCATATATTTT | TRBV27 | - | few | TRBJ1-3
CASSQDEIIAGIQETQYF | TGTGCCAGCAGCCAAGATGAGATAATAGCGGGGATCCAAGAGACCCAGTACTTC | TRBV3-1 | TRBD2 | - | TRBJ2-5
CASSLQGLEDYGYTF | TGTGCCAGCAGCTTACAGGGATTGGAGGACTATGGCTACACCTTC | TRBV5-6 | - | - | TRBJ1-2
CASSPRGEANYGYTF | TGTGCCAGCAGTCCTCGGGGGGAAGCTAACTATGGCTACACCTTC | TRBV28 | - | many | TRBJ1-2
CASSLRQETQYF | TGTGCCAGCAGTTTGAGACAAGAGACCCAGTACTTC | TRBV28 | - | many | TRBJ2-5
CSASTGSGLGYTF | TGCAGTGCTTCGACAGGGAGCGGGCTTGGCTACACCTTC | TRBV20-1 | TRBD1 | many | TRBJ1-2
CASSPGHEQYF | TGTGCCAGCAGCCCAGGCCACGAGCAGTACTTC | TRBV7-9 | - | many | TRBJ2-7
CASSLSRWAKNIQYF | TGTGCCAGCAGCTTATCGAGATGGGCCAAAAACATTCAGTACTTC | TRBV7-8 | - | - | TRBJ2-4
CASQRPGQRAQTQYF | TGTGCCAGCCAACGTCCGGGGCAAAGGGCGCAGACCCAGTACTTC | TRBV6-1 | - | many | TRBJ2-5
CASSFAQGGDTQYF | TGTGCCAGCAGCTTTGCACAGGGGGGGGATACGCAGTATTTT | TRBV5-5 | - | many | TRBJ2-3
CSARETDSPLGNLRALHF | TGCAGTGCTAGAGAAACGGACAGTCCCCTCGGGAATTTGAGGGCCCTCCACTTT | TRBV20-1 | - | - | TRBJ1-6
CASSLTANYGYTF | TGTGCCAGCAGCCTGACAGCCAACTATGGCTACACCTTC | TRBV2 | - | many | TRBJ1-2
CASSNIDGKETQYF | TGTGCCAGCAGTAATATTGACGGGAAAGAGACCCAGTACTTC | TRBV28 | - | many | TRBJ2-5
CSGSGLQETQYF | TGCAGTGGTTCGGGACTCCAAGAGACCCAGTACTTC | TRBV20-1 | - | many | TRBJ2-5
CASSLAGKVGEQYF | TGTGCCAGCAGCTTAGCGGGGAAAGTGGGCGAGCAGTACTTC | TRBV7-2 | - | - | TRBJ2-7
CASSMGVSGAELFTDTQYF | TGTGCCAGCAGTATGGGCGTAAGTGGAGCGGAGCTCTTCACAGATACGCAGTATTTT | TRBV27 | - | many | TRBJ2-3
CASSLFIVASGRKYEQYF | TGTGCCAGCAGCTTGTTTATCGTGGCTAGCGGGAGAAAATACGAGCAGTACTTC | TRBV5-6 | TRBD2 | few | TRBJ2-7
CASSLFVSGRGKGEQFF | TGTGCCAGCAGCTTATTTGTATCGGGGAGGGGGAAGGGTGAGCAGTTCTTC | TRBV7-2 | - | many | TRBJ2-1
CASSLAKLPSYEQYF | TGTGCCAGCAGCTTAGCTAAACTTCCTTCCTACGAGCAGTACTTC | TRBV11-2 | - | many | TRBJ2-7
CSALRESEAFF | TGCAGTGCTCTTCGGGAGTCTGAAGCTTTCTTT | TRBV20-1 | - | many | TRBJ1-1
CASSWLGGTEAFF | TGTGCCAGCAGTTGGTTGGGAGGCACTGAAGCTTTCTTT | TRBV27 | - | many | TRBJ1-1
CASNRAGTNYGYTF | TGTGCCAGCAATCGGGCGGGCACTAACTATGGCTACACCTTC | TRBV27 | - | many | TRBJ1-2
CASRSGQGALAFF | TGTGCCAGCAGGTCCGGACAGGGGGCCTTAGCTTTCTTT | TRBV12-3/TRBV12-4 | TRBD1 | many | TRBJ1-1
CASREGRETQYF | TGTGCCAGCAGAGAAGGGCGAGAGACCCAGTACTTC | TRBV6-1 | - | many | TRBJ2-5
CASSSTRSGHTGELFF | TGTGCCAGCAGTTCCACTAGGAGCGGGCACACCGGGGAGCTGTTTTTT | TRBV12-3/TRBV12-4 | - | many | TRBJ2-2
CASSNGLNTEAFF | TGTGCCAGCAGTAACGGACTCAACACTGAAGCTTTCTTT | TRBV6-1 | - | many | TRBJ1-1
CASRRAGSEQYF | TGTGCCAGCAGGCGGGCGGGGAGCGAGCAGTACTTC | TRBV11-3 | - | many | TRBJ2-7
CASSLGRVRASYGYTF | TGTGCCAGCAGCTTAGGGAGGGTGCGGGCCTCCTATGGCTACACCTTC | TRBV7-2 | - | many | TRBJ1-2
CASIPDMELAGGPETQYF | TGTGCCAGCATCCCCGACATGGAATTAGCGGGAGGTCCCGAGACCCAGTACTTC | TRBV2 | TRBD2 | many | TRBJ2-5
CASSMVDEQFF | TGTGCCAGCAGTATGGTAGATGAGCAGTTCTTC | TRBV7-9 | - | many | TRBJ2-1
CASSQGQARALFF | TGTGCCAGCAGTCAAGGACAGGCCCGAGCGTTGTTTTTT | TRBV28 | TRBD1 | many | TRBJ1-4
CASRLASFYNEQFF | TGTGCCAGCCGACTAGCTTCCTTCTACAATGAGCAGTTCTTC | TRBV28 | TRBD2 | many | TRBJ2-1
CASSDGNEQFF | TGTGCCAGCAGTGACGGCAATGAGCAGTTCTTC | TRBV6-1 | - | many | TRBJ2-1
CASSATVTYGYTF | TGTGCCAGCAGCGCCACCGTTACCTATGGCTACACCTTC | TRBV9 | - | - | TRBJ1-2
CASSRQGMAEAFF | TGTGCCAGCAGCCGGCAGGGCATGGCTGAAGCTTTCTTT | TRBV6-1 | - | many | TRBJ1-1
CASTGADYGYTF | TGTGCCTCGACAGGGGCTGACTATGGCTACACCTTC | TRBV30 | TRBD1 | - | TRBJ1-2
CASSLPPLLAGRVSEQYF | TGTGCCAGCAGCTTACCCCCTTTACTAGCGGGACGAGTATCCGAGCAGTACTTC | TRBV7-9 | TRBD2 | many | TRBJ2-7
CASSLRDFTGELFF | TGTGCCAGCTCGTTACGGGACTTCACCGGGGAGCTGTTTTTT | TRBV18 | - | - | TRBJ2-2
CACSSHGGGNTEAFF | TGTGCCTGCAGTTCACACGGGGGGGGGAACACTGAAGCTTTCTTT | TRBV6-2/TRBV6-3 | - | - | TRBJ1-1
CASSRALNTEAFF | TGTGCCAGCAGTCGGGCCTTAAACACTGAAGCTTTCTTT | TRBV3-1 | - | many | TRBJ1-1
CSATPRQGYYEQYF | TGCAGTGCGACACCTAGACAGGGGTACTACGAGCAGTACTTC | TRBV20-1 | TRBD1 | few | TRBJ2-7
CASSLTGLYTGELFF | TGTGCCAGCAGCTTAACAGGACTCTACACCGGGGAGCTGTTTTTT | TRBV11-2 | - | many | TRBJ2-2
CASSLVPTEQFF | TGTGCCAGCAGCTTGGTGCCCACTGAGCAGTTCTTC | TRBV5-6 | - | - | TRBJ2-1